One sample yielded the 18 T cell receptor beta chains listed below, sequenced in a study of identical twins (dated by TCRdb to the mid-2010s). The library came from 5' RACE. TCRdb lists the instrument as Illumina HiSeq 2000. TCRdb's own reprocessing of the public reads used fastp at Q25 and MiXCR and kept productive beta chains. One record per CDR3 amino acid sequence lists the most common genes and DNA. The sample yields some 790,000 distinct CDR3 sequences; around a sixth were counted once. The ten largest make up about an eighth of the sample. This sample was also put to use in a study of T cells expressing NK-cell markers.

The specimen was PBMCs. The receptor set was obtained from a woman between 18 and 29 years old in good health.

This clonotype was found a few times. The chain recombines TRBV11-2 with TRBJ2-7; D gene ambiguous. V was cut by 10 bases and J by 3 bases, with 13 bases left in between. The CDR3 loop spans 12 amino acids. CDR1 is SGHAT, CDR2 FQNNGV, per germline. CDR3 amino acids: CATESRYYEQYF. Written as DNA, the CDR3 is TGTGCCACGGAGTCACGTTACTACGAGCAGTACTTC.

This clonotype was detected a few times. This rearrangement joins TRBV15 to TRBJ2-3, with D perhaps TRBD1 (5 bases). V was cut by 0 bases and J by 1 base, with 11 bases left in between. This CDR3 is 16 amino acids long. The germline gives CDR1 LNHNV, CDR2 YYDKDF (reference sequence). CDR3 nucleotides: TGTGCCACCAGCAGAGATAGGGGCGAGGGCACAGATACGCAGTATTTT. This translates into CATSRDRGEGTDTQYF.

The rearrangement uses TRBV3-1 and TRBJ2-5; 14 bases are shared with TRBD2. Germline V gene sequence: CDR1 LGHDT, CDR2 YNNKEL (reference sequence). V shed 4 bases and J 4 bases; nucleotides not matched to a gene: 8. The CDR3 runs to 17 residues. CDR3: CASSRETSGRARETQYF. The CDR3 bases are TGTGCCAGCAGCCGCGAGACTAGCGGGAGGGCCAGAGAGACCCAGTACTTC.

This clonotype was observed a few times. V is TRBV19 and J is TRBJ2-3; 10 bases fit TRBD2. Germline loops: CDR1 LNHDA, CDR2 SQIVND (reference sequence). This CDR3 has 15 amino acids. V lost 9 bases, J lost 7 bases, and 13 bases stayed unmatched. CDR3 sequence: CASLRTSGTGHTQYF. The CDR3 nucleotides read TGTGCCAGCCTAAGGACTAGCGGAACCGGGCATACGCAGTATTTT.

The chain recombines TRBV12-3 or TRBV12-4 with TRBJ1-3, with D uncertain. V was cut by 10 bases and J by 0 bases, with 10 bases left in between. The CDR3 extends over 13 amino acids. DNA of the CDR3: TGTGCCAACGGGCCGTACTCTGGAAACACCATATATTTT. This codes for CANGPYSGNTIYF.

This clonotype has ten or more counts. This sequence joins TRBV7-3 and TRBJ2-1; D is uncertain. Germline-derived CDR1 and CDR2 are SGHTA and FQGTGA. CDR3 size: 13 residues. The ends were cut back, 5 bases at V and 5 bases at J, with 10 bases in the middle. The CDR3 nucleotides read TGTGCCAGCAGCCCGCAGTCGAACAATGAGCAGTTCTTC. Translation gives CASSPQSNNEQFF.

This clonotype came up a few times. This chain connects TRBV7-2 to TRBJ2-3, with D possibly called TRBD1 or TRBD2 (5 bases each). Germline V CDR1 and CDR2: SGHTA, FQGNSA. The CDR3 loop spans 16 amino acids. The ends were cut back, 5 bases at V and 0 bases at J, with 15 bases in the middle. The CDR3 region has the DNA TGTGCCAGCAGCCTGGGGACGGGCTCTAGCACAGATACGCAGTATTTT. Its protein product is CASSLGTGSSTDTQYF.

This clonotype was observed a few times. The CDR3 region has the DNA TGCAGTGCTAGAGTACAGGGGCCGAATTCACCCCTCCACTTT. Its protein is CSARVQGPNSPLHF. This rearrangement joins TRBV20-1 to TRBJ1-6; 7 bases fit TRBD1. The CDR3 is 14 residues long. Germline V gives CDR1 DFQATT, CDR2 SNEGSKA (reference sequence). Trimming cost V 1 base and J 7 bases; bases outside gene matches: 4.

The chain combines TRBV20-1 with TRBJ2-7, with a tentative D call TRBD1 (6 bases). Trimming stripped 6 bases from V and 0 bases from J, with 12 bases between. The CDR3 totals 13 residues. CDR1 is DFQATT, CDR2 SNEGSKA, per germline (reference sequence). The CDR3 region has the DNA TGCAGTGCAATACCGGGACACTCCTACGAGCAGTACTTC. Translating gives CSAIPGHSYEQYF.

This clonotype was detected a few times. The gene calls are TRBV5-1 and TRBJ1-1; D not resolved. The germline V gene has CDR1 SGHRS and CDR2 YFSETQ. This CDR3 has 15 residues. Trimming removed 0 bases from V and 2 bases from J, with 11 bases in between. CDR3 nucleotides: TGCGCCAGCAGCTTGGCGCCAGGAAGTAACACTGAAGCTTTCTTT. It is translated as CASSLAPGSNTEAFF.

This clonotype was detected only a few times. The genes are TRBV5-1 and TRBJ2-7; possibly TRBD2 for D (5 bases). The CDR3 is made up of 13 amino acids. The germline V and J ends were trimmed by 4 bases and 3 bases, with 11 bases remaining between them. CDR1 is SGHRS and CDR2 is YFSETQ in the germline V gene. CDR3 nucleotides: TGCGCCAGCAGCAGCACTAGATTCTACGAGCAGTACTTC. It yields the protein CASSSTRFYEQYF.

The J gene is TRBJ1-5, the V gene TRBV30; D unresolved. This CDR3 comprises 15 residues. Trimming removed 0 bases at V and 10 bases at J, with 19 bases between. CDR1 is GTSNPN, CDR2 SVGIG, per germline (reference sequence). Written as DNA, the CDR3 is TGTGCCTGGAGTGTCCCACAGACTATTCGGCAACCCCAGCATTTT. It yields the protein CAWSVPQTIRQPQHF.

The chain has TRBV5-1 and TRBJ2-7; D is unresolved. The CDR3 covers 13 residues. V gave up 5 bases and J gave up 3 bases, with 12 bases separating them. CDR1 and CDR2 (germline): SGHRS, YFSETQ. The CDR3 protein is CASSFADVYEQYF. Here the CDR3 DNA reads TGCGCCAGCAGTTTCGCGGACGTCTACGAGCAGTACTTC.

This chain connects TRBV15 to TRBJ2-1, with D possibly matching TRBD2 (6 bases). V was shortened by 4 bases and J by 10 bases, with 14 bases between the two germline ends. The germline V gene has CDR1 LNHNV and CDR2 YYDKDF (reference sequence). CDR3 length: 13 amino acids. DNA for the CDR3: TGTGCCACCAGCACTCAAACTAGCCCGGAGCAGTTCTTC. It translates to CATSTQTSPEQFF.

This clonotype has more than one count but fewer than ten. This chain uses TRBV25-1 with TRBJ2-7; D is ambiguous. This CDR3 is built from 13 residues. Looked up from germline, CDR1 is MGHDK and CDR2 is SYGVNS. Trimming cost V 2 bases and J 4 bases, with 9 bases left between them. The CDR3 nucleotides read TGTGCCAGCAGTGAAGGGAACTTATACGAGCAGTACTTC. It codes for CASSEGNLYEQYF.

This clonotype occurred a few times. The chain is built from TRBV18 and TRBJ2-5; D perhaps matches TRBD2 (5 bases). Trimming left V 3 bases short and J 2 bases short, with 10 bases between. CDR1 and CDR2 (germline): KGHSH, LQKENI. The CDR3 loop spans 14 amino acids. CDR3 protein: CASSPGLIQETQYF. The CDR3 DNA follows: TGTGCCAGCTCACCCGGACTGATACAAGAGACCCAGTACTTC.

This clonotype was counted a single time. The chain employs TRBV12-3 or TRBV12-4 and TRBJ2-1; no clear D. Trimming stripped 4 bases from V and 0 bases from J, with 10 bases between. The CDR3 totals 15 residues. DNA of the CDR3: TGTGCCAGCAGTTCAGTTCCGAGCTCCTACAATGAGCAGTTCTTC. Encoded protein: CASSSVPSSYNEQFF.

This clonotype was observed a handful of times. The genes are TRBV4-1 and TRBJ2-7; D may be TRBD2 (6 bases). CDR3 length equals 15 residues. Trimming left V 4 bases short and J 3 bases short, with 16 bases between. Germline V lookup: CDR1 MGHRA, CDR2 YSYEKL. As DNA, the CDR3 is TGCGCCAGCAGCCTGGTCCTACTAGCTAACTACGAGCAGTACTTC. Its translation is CASSLVLLANYEQYF.